Following are 7 T cell receptor beta chains from one sample sequenced in a study of metastatic and nonmetastatic thyroid tumors. Each patient went into thyroid surgery without having received any treatment. TCRdb re-called the PCR reads via MiXCR. The sample includes tens of thousands of clones, about 30% of them seen just once. Sequenced material: tumor tissue. The receptors stem from a female donor with papillary thyroid cancer or a benign thyroid nodule (not recorded which). Some clones in this sample may be carry-over from other donors' samples.

This clone was picked up many times. This chain connects TRBV7-9 to TRBJ1-2; D gene unclear. This CDR3 spans 13 amino acids. Trimming stripped 5 bases from V and 8 bases from J, with 15 bases between. Germline CDR1 reads SEHNR; CDR2 reads FQNEAQ (reference sequence). This CDR3 reads CASSLTDTEGYTF. CDR3 DNA sequence: TGTGCCAGCAGCCTGACTGATACCGAGGGCTACACCTTC.

This clone has a handful of counts. The germline gene is not matched at one end of the junction; a read error may be the cause. The rearrangement links TRBV28 to TRBJ2-7, with D possibly matching TRBD1 (6 bases). Germline V lookup: CDR1 MDHEN, CDR2 SYDVKM. This CDR3 comprises 17 residues. CDR3 nucleotides: TGTGCCAGCATTTTACCCCAAACGGTACAGGGAGCCTACGAGCAGTACTTC. Amino acid sequence: CASILPQTVQGAYEQYF.

The chain uses TRBV4-1 and TRBJ1-5; unclear D gene. V lost 0 bases and J lost 7, with 10 bases in between. The V gene's germline CDR1 is MGHRA and CDR2 YSYEKL. The CDR3 runs to 14 residues. The CDR3 sequence is CASSQEGSRQPQHF. In DNA form, the CDR3 reads TGCGCCAGCAGCCAAGAGGGTAGTCGGCAGCCCCAGCATTTT.

This clone is a singleton in its sample. V gene TRBV25-1 combines with J gene TRBJ2-3; weak D call: TRBD1 (5 bases). The CDR3 consists of 20 residues. Trimming took 5 bases from V and 3 from J, leaving 30 bases between them. Germline CDR1 reads MGHDK; CDR2 reads SYGVNS. The CDR3 here is CASSILPWIGVTGKTDTQYF. As DNA, the CDR3 is TGTGCCAGCAGTATCCTACCCTGGATAGGGGTTACGGGCAAGACAGATACGCAGTATTTT.

This clone was found once. The J gene is TRBJ1-2, the V gene TRBV30; D is uncertain. Trimming removed 2 bases at V and 6 bases at J, with 19 bases between. Germline CDR1 reads GTSNPN; CDR2 reads SVGIG (reference sequence). The CDR3 is made up of 15 amino acids. The CDR3: CAWSPFGRPLDGYTF. Here the CDR3 DNA reads TGTGCCTGGAGTCCTTTTGGAAGGCCGTTAGATGGCTACACCTTC.

In its sample, this clone was seen a few times. A much larger clone lies a single base off, so this may be a read error. This chain links TRBV18 with TRBJ1-1, with D unclear. Germline CDR1 KGHSH, CDR2 LQKENI. This CDR3 has 12 amino acids. CDR3 DNA sequence: TGTGTCAGCACCGACTTTAACATTGAAGCTTTCTTT. This sequence encodes CVSTDFNIEAFF.

V is TRBV7-2 and J is TRBJ2-7; 7 nucleotides align to TRBD2. V dropped 3 bases and J dropped 6; count of bases not matched to a gene: 5. The CDR3 is 13 amino acids. Germline CDR1 SGHTA, CDR2 FQGNSA. The CDR3, as DNA: TGTGCCAGCAGCTTTGACGGGAGGCGCGAGCAGTACTTC. Protein: CASSFDGRREQYF. The full variable domain, rest sourced from reference TRBV7-2 and TRBJ2-7, is GAGVSQSPSNKVTEKGKDVELRCDPISGHTALYWYRQSLGQGLEFLIYFQGNSAPDKSGLPSDRFSAERTGGSVSTLTIQRTQQEDSAVYLCASSFDGRREQYFGPGTRLTVT.